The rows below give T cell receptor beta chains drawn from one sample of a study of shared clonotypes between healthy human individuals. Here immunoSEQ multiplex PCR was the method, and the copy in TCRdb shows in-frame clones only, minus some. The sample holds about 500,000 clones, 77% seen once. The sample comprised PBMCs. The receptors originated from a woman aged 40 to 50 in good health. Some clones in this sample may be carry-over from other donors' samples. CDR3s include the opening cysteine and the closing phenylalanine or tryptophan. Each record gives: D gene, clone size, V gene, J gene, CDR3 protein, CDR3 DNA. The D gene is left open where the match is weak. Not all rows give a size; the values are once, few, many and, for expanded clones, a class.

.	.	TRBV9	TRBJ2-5	CASSVLASGETQYF	TGTGCCAGCAGCGTATTGGCTAGTGGAGAGACCCAGTACTTC
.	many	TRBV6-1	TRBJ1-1	CASSGSGDPNTEAFF	TGTGCCAGCAGTGGGTCCGGGGACCCGAACACTGAAGCTTTCTTT
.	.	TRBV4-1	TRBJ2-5	CASSQVERQETQYF	TGCGCCAGCAGCCAAGTAGAGCGGCAAGAGACCCAGTACTTC
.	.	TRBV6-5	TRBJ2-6	CASSTTLSGANVLTF	TGTGCCAGCAGCACAACGTTGTCTGGGGCCAACGTCCTGACTTTC
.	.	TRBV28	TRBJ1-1	CASSLSQGNTEAFF	TGTGCCAGCAGTTTATCCCAGGGGAACACTGAAGCTTTCTTT
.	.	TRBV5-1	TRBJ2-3	CASSLTMEGQYF	TGCGCCAGCAGCCTAACTATGGAGGGGCAGTATTTT
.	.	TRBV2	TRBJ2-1	CASSEAWAGEQFF	TGTGCCAGCAGTGAAGCTTGGGCAGGCGAGCAGTTCTTC
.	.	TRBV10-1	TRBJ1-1	CASSRLPGLEGTEAFF	TGCGCCAGCAGCCGCCTACCGGGCCTAGAGGGCACTGAAGCTTTCTTT
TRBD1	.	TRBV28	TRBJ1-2	CASRGTGGVYGYTF	TGTGCCAGCAGAGGGACAGGGGGGGTCTATGGCTACACCTTC
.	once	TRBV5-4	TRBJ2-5	CASSRGLEGRQETQYF	TGTGCCAGCAGCCGTGGTTTGGAGGGGCGTCAAGAGACCCAGTACTTC
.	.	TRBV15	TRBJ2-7	CATSKSGTLPAEQYF	TGTGCCACCAGCAAGTCCGGGACTCTCCCAGCCGAGCAGTACTTC
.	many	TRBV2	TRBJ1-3	CATQARSGNTIYF	TGTGCCACCCAGGCCCGCTCTGGAAACACCATATATTTT
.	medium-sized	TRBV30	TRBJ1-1	CAWSVGGLEAFF	TGTGCCTGGAGCGTCGGGGGCCTTGAAGCTTTCTTT
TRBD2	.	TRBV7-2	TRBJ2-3	CASSPGYSGSGTDTQYF	TGTGCCAGCAGCCCAGGCTATAGCGGGAGTGGGACAGATACGCAGTATTTT
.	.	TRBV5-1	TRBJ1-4	CASSLGEYEKLFF	TGCGCCAGCAGCTTGGGAGAATATGAAAAACTGTTTTTT
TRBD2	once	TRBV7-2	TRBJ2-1	CASTSRDGGRFNEQFF	TGTGCCAGCACCTCAAGGGATGGCGGGAGATTCAATGAGCAGTTCTTC
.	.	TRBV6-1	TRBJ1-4	CASSQDIRNEKLFF	TGTGCCAGCAGTCAAGACATAAGAAATGAAAAACTGTTTTTT
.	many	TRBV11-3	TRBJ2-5	CASSPSPAAPFRETQYF	TGTGCCAGCAGCCCCTCCCCGGCAGCCCCATTTAGGGAGACCCAGTACTTC
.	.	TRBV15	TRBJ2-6	CATSSGTVGANVLTF	TGTGCCACCAGCAGTGGGACTGTCGGGGCCAACGTCCTGACTTTC
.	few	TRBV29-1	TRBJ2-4	CSVEAGGDIQYF	TGCAGCGTTGAGGCCGGGGGAGACATTCAGTACTTC
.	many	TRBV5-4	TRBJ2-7	CASSLGGASSYEQYF	TGTGCCAGCAGCTTAGGCGGGGCGAGCTCCTACGAGCAGTACTTC
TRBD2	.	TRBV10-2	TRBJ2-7	CASSEGLGGYEQYF	TGCGCCAGCAGTGAGGGACTAGGAGGCTACGAGCAGTACTTC
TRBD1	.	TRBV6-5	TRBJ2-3	CASRGTASTDTQYF	TGTGCCAGCAGGGGGACAGCTAGCACAGATACGCAGTATTTT
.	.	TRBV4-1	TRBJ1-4	CASSPTTGFGEKLFF	TGCGCCAGCAGCCCGACGACAGGATTCGGTGAAAAACTGTTTTTT
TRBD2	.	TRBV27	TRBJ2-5	CASSGPGLVGAETQYF	TGTGCCAGCAGTGGACCGGGACTAGTAGGCGCAGAGACCCAGTACTTC
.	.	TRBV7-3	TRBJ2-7	CASSLRAESSYEQYF	TGTGCCAGCAGCTTAAGGGCAGAGAGCTCCTACGAGCAGTACTTC
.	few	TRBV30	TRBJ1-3	CAWTLRSTSGNTIYF	TGTGCCTGGACCCTACGTAGTACCTCTGGAAACACCATATATTTT
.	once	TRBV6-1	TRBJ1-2	CASSAQPGTFYGYTF	TGTGCCAGCAGTGCACAACCCGGGACATTCTATGGCTACACCTTC